The subject of this entry is one TCR beta chain. Primers: 60 Vbeta forward and 13 Jbeta reverse. TCRdb's table, derived via immunoSEQ multiplex PCR, lists solely in-frame clones and lacks some. Found here are about 200,000 clones, roughly 74% of them singletons; the top ten hold 1.5% to 2%. Per germline, CDR1 SEHNR and CDR2 FQNEAQ (reference sequence). J was trimmed by 6 bases and V by 5 bases; bases with no gene match: 7. The CDR3 consists of 14 residues. The data were taken from a study of cytomegalovirus exposure and HLA in healthy donors. This receptor was obtained from a woman younger than 45 in good health and CMV-seronegative. Sequencing was performed on PBMCs. The chain joins TRBV7-9 to TRBJ2-3; the match to TRBD1 covers 8 bases. The CDR3 loop is CASSKGTGRDTQYF. CDR3 nucleotide sequence: TGTGCCAGCAGCAAAGGGACAGGTCGGGATACGCAGTATTTT.